This TCR beta chain originates from a study of cytomegalovirus exposure and HLA in healthy donors (dated by TCRdb to 2017 to 2019). Study-level background: In an earlier analysis of fewer than 750 of the donors, 276 Gb of sequence data and approximately 100 million unique TCR beta sequences from about 179 million T cells were reported. An early release covering over 500 HLA-typed donors comprised about 300 gigabases of sequencing data and tens of millions of unique TCR sequences. Of the 398 genotyped donors, 65% to 90% were placed in the genetic ancestry cluster associated with self-reported Caucasian donors. The aim of the study was to test whether cataloging public T cell receptors could identify signatures of past pathogen exposure. Using immunosequencing, the study profiled T cell repertoires from 550 to 750 subjects and related those repertoires to cytomegalovirus serostatus. Besides the first cohort of roughly 700 subjects, a separate validation cohort made up of 120 different subjects was used. To predict cytomegalovirus infection status, the study brought together high-throughput TCR immunosequencing, statistical association of individual TCRs with disease status, and machine learning. To study patterns of TCR occurrence, a later analysis re-analyzed previously published TCR beta repertoires from just over 650 donors and added high-resolution HLA genotyping. Rather than using new phenotypic data, the later analysis identified candidate immune exposures from TCR beta sequences and from how often those sequences occurred across donors. An earlier analysis of fewer than 750 of the donors used high-throughput TCR beta sequencing to judge whether each TCR beta V gene segment behaved as functional or pseudogenic. Donor age, sex, ethnicity and CMV serostatus were compiled together with the repertoire data. A later genetic analysis used genome-wide SNP genotypes for about three fifths of the roughly 700 donors, treating that subset as a discovery cohort. Every repertoire in the discovery cohort had been generated on one and the same sequencing platform. HLA typing included class I and class II loci at four-digit resolution. Typing coverage differed by locus: A, B, C, DRB1 and DQB1 were typed in about 620-640 donors, DQA1 in 522, DPA1 in 606, and DPB1 in approximately 450. Roughly 5 DR-DQ haplotypes were handled as single units for association and clustering because linkage in the cohort was strong. On average, roughly 250,000 unique TCR beta nucleotide sequences were sequenced per donor among 398 genotyped donors of the cohort, with approximately 18% of those sequences being non-productive.

Library prep was done by the immunoSEQ multiplex PCR assay. The multiplex PCR relied on a mix of 60 forward primers for TCR Vbeta segments and 13 reverse primers for TCR Jbeta segments. A multiplex PCR assay on genomic DNA amplified the CDR3 region of rearranged TCR beta genes. Amplified TCR beta libraries were sequenced as 87-base-pair reads on the Illumina HiSeq System. Concerning the study's data processing: A later analysis tallied about 77 million unique TCR beta chains across the 666 repertoires, and about 10 million of those chains were shared by two or more donors. To remove PCR and sequencing errors, raw reads were error-corrected and collapsed into unique sequences using a nearest-neighbor algorithm that merged closely related sequences. V, D and J gene segments were assigned by aligning CDR3 sequences to IMGT reference sequences. Each retained sequence needed at least a six-nucleotide match to both a V gene segment and a J gene segment. Rearrangements were called productive when the CDR3 lacked stop codons and stayed in frame with V and J; all others were non-productive. Following IMGT convention, CDR3 was defined as the stretch from the second conserved V-encoded cysteine up to the conserved J-encoded phenylalanine. In an earlier analysis of 550 to 650 of the donors, sequences lacking an unambiguous match to a single V gene segment were excluded. In an earlier analysis of approximately 590 of the donors, a V segment was called functional when productive rearrangements were above 56.7%, and segregating when the standard deviation between donors exceeded 5%. A statistical classification framework was built for diagnosing cytomegalovirus status from the catalog of TCR beta chain sequences. In a later analysis, V and J genes were assigned by comparing TCR nucleotide sequences against IMGT/GENE-DB human TR gene sequences. Using the TCRdist pipeline, a later analysis assigned CDR3 sequences along with most-parsimonious VDJ recombination scenarios. In a later analysis, each TCR beta chain was defined by its CDR3 amino acid sequence together with its V-gene family, and reads lacking a unique V-gene family were excluded. As a way to deal with suspected cross-contamination and a sequencing artifact, a later analysis dropped 640 or so nucleotide sequences that were highly shared and had low generation probability. In a later analysis, a clonal expansion index was calculated for each public chain from normalized within-repertoire ranks of inferred template counts. In a later analysis, generation probabilities were computed using a VDJ recombination model fitted to out-of-frame rearrangements, and the results were checked against IGoR. In a later analysis, TCR-TCR, TCR-HLA and TCR-CMV co-occurrence was scored with hypergeometric tests, and a repertoire-size bias correction was applied to TCR pairs. In a later analysis, false discovery rates were estimated by permuting HLA or CMV assignments 20 times. In a later analysis, co-occurring TCRs were grouped using DBSCAN, and TCRdist sequence similarity was added for clustering within HLA-allele-positive subsets. Co-occurrence clustering excluded repertoires with fewer than 30,000 or more than 120,000 public chains, plus five with anomalous nucleotide sharing. TCRdb stores this immuneACCESS table with in-frame sequences only. Part of the clones is absent; in the studies checked, under half of the shortfall reflects unresolved V genes, and no reason is known for the rest. V and J calls and clone size come straight from that table; D and trimming were deduced from the DNA. The sample data list some 190,000 clones, and more than 70% of these were observed just once. The ten top clones hold under 2% of the sample.

About this clone: Its antigen is unknown. Within one base of it there is no much larger clone, and no base qualities were kept.

The germline V gene sets CDR1 to SQVTM and CDR2 to ANQGSEA. The CDR3 holds 12 amino acids from the cysteine to the phenylalanine. Only the CDR3 region is kept as DNA, spanning 36 bases read in frame from base 1. Trimming takes 4 bases from V and 7 bases from J, and the germline ends sit 11 bases apart. The cohort consisted of 600 or so healthy bone marrow donors. At the time of sampling, all cohort members were nominally healthy, though unrecorded immune exposures were likely present. The donor tested CMV seropositive and was one of the 289 seropositive cohort members. A peripheral blood sample was provided by each donor, and peripheral blood mononuclear cells were used for TCR beta sequencing. The Qiagen DNeasy Blood Extraction Kit was used to extract genomic DNA from the blood cell samples. Results and caveats for the whole study, not just this receptor: The 87-base-pair reads could not distinguish some IMGT-functional V segments, including TRBV6-2 and TRBV6-3, so those segments were excluded. According to a later analysis, most CMV-associated TCR beta chains appeared to be HLA-restricted, and the HLA associations seemed to be driven largely by CMV exposure. The study listed 164 TCR beta chains as associated with cytomegalovirus. An association between a missense DCLRE1C variant and V-gene and J-gene trimming of TCR beta chains was found in a later genetic analysis and replicated in an independent cohort. In a later analysis, about 17,000 TCR beta sequences were associated with specific HLA alleles at a false discovery rate of 0.05. According to a later analysis, TCR association rates differed among HLA loci, with DRB1 alleles showing the most associated TCRs and HLA-C alleles showing the fewest. Correlated functional status among segregating V segments might reflect linkage disequilibrium, but an unknown experimental factor could not be ruled out. Over 15 rarely observed V segments, including chromosome 9 orphons, were excluded from the earlier analysis of a few hundred of the donors because counts were too low. The authors suggested that the approach could potentially be extended to other disease states and immunological phenotypes. Across donors, most TCR sequences were observed very rarely, whereas some public TCRs were present in many individuals. Only TCR beta chains were sequenced in this cohort, and the absence of alpha or paired-chain data limited detectable features. In a later analysis, HLA-associated TCR beta chains were found to be more clonally expanded and to have lower generation probabilities than equally common non-associated chains. In both the original and validation cohorts, the classifier was reported to diagnose cytomegalovirus status with high specificity and sensitivity. Presence/absence analyses assumed roughly uniform sequencing depth across donors, an assumption that may not hold. In an earlier analysis of fewer than 700 of the donors, most TCR beta V segments appeared in productive rearrangements about 87% or about 30% of the time, broadly matching IMGT annotations. Strong co-occurrence of HLA alleles, especially DR and DQ, made assigning TCR associations to individual alleles difficult. A later genetic analysis reported fewer N-insertions in productive TCRs among donors in an Asian-associated ancestry cluster than the roughly 700-donor mean. In a later analysis, several top co-occurrence clusters were reported to appear linked to parvovirus B19, influenza, CMV and Epstein-Barr virus. A further reported finding was that TCR beta sequences accurately predicted the HLA-A and HLA-B alleles for most subjects in the first cohort. HLA typing was unavailable for some donors at each locus, so association tests used only the typed subset. Immune exposure information for the cohort was limited to CMV serostatus. A cluster of highly shared sequence variants was judged likely to be a technical artifact of the sequencing pipeline. A few of the identified cytomegalovirus-associated TCR beta chains were confirmed in vitro to be specific for cytomegalovirus antigens.

Specimen: PBMCs. This receptor was identified in a man aged 35 to 55 in good health and CMV-seropositive. The sequence joins TRBV29-1 to TRBJ2-1; the D gene is perhaps TRBD2, on 7 matching bases. The CDR3 in this case is CSVVGRGNEQFF. The nucleotides are TGCAGCGTTGTTGGGAGGGGGAATGAGCAGTTCTTC.